The present TCR beta chain was sequenced within a study of response to subunit inactivated influenza vaccine (dated by TCRdb to the late 2010s). Regarding the complete study: Deep quantitative profiling of the T cell receptor repertoire was used in the study to follow responses to a trivalent subunit inactivated influenza vaccine.

Results the study describes overall, beyond this receptor: The authors proposed that each seasonal influenza vaccination may bring in only a limited number of new T cells.

Library construction relied on RT-PCR. Sequencer: Illumina HiSeq 2500. TCRdb trimmed public reads at Q25 via fastp, called clones via MiXCR and kept in-frame beta chains. Duplicate CDR3 protein sequences are folded into a single record with the most common DNA and genes. The sample table contains more than 500,000 distinct CDR3 sequences; only one count was recorded for 11% of them. The top ten clonotypes cover 8% to 13% of the sample. Only a few counts were recorded for this clonotype. The antigen this receptor binds is unknown. The record has no base qualities; no much larger clone is one base away. The CDR3 spans 14 residues, from the cysteine through the phenylalanine. The read is trimmed to its CDR3 DNA, 42 bases read in frame from base 1. V ends up 7 bases short and J 14 bases short, with an unmatched junction base count of 16. From the germline V gene, CDR1 is MDHEN and CDR2 is SYDVKM. This same sample was also taken into another study, of T cells expressing NK-cell markers. That second publication adds: TCR beta cDNA libraries were prepared using 5'RACE template switching, which introduced a universal primer site and unique molecular identifiers. Fewer than ten donors provided sorted CD3+CD56+NKG2C+, CD3+CD56+NKG2C- and CD3+CD56-NKG2C+ T-cell subsets, whose TCR beta-chain repertoires were profiled. Among the eight sequenced donors, only one was HCMV-seronegative, while the other seven were HCMV-seropositive. To restrict sorting to alphabetaTCR-expressing T cells, an anti-gammadeltaTCR antibody was added in several experiments. In over five donors, the dominant CD3+CD56+NKG2C+ clonotypes were among the top 10 CD8+ clonotypes and accounted for roughly 1.0-8% of CD8+ T cells. Those dominant clonotypes were again the most abundant among CD3+CD56-NKG2C+ cells in a handful of donors, at about 28.3-65%. Whether the expanded NKG2C-expressing T cell clones were specific for HCMV antigens remained unclear. The study sequenced eight donors, all healthy volunteers chosen at random: three men and five women. HCMV-specific IgG was detected in serum with a commercial ELISA kit to determine HCMV serostatus. Peripheral blood mononuclear cells were isolated from blood by Ficoll density gradient centrifugation. For over five donors, bulk peripheral blood T-cell repertoires were also sequenced from unsorted PBMC. cDNA synthesis was primed from the TCR beta constant segment, followed by two successive PCR amplification steps. Illumina HiSeq 2000/2500, MiSeq or NextSeq was used to sequence libraries as 2 x 150 bp reads. Reads were demultiplexed and grouped by UMI with MIGEC, and clonotypes were assembled and quantified with MiTCR. To remove erroneous sequences, TCR cDNA sequences were retained only when supported by two or more reads. Downstream repertoire analysis used the tcR package, and clonotypes were matched across fractions by CDR3 nucleotide sequence plus V segment. VDJmatch was used to annotate antigen specificity against VDJdb, with one amino acid substitution in CDR3 allowed.

The material was PBMCs from blood, obtained on the day of vaccination. In this chain, TRBV28 is recombined with TRBJ2-1, with 8 junctional bases fitting TRBD2. The TCR was taken from a man aged 50 to 60 who received an inactivated influenza vaccine. Donor details come from another sample of the same person, matched by shared clones. The CDR3 region: CASKRRRTGGREFF. The base sequence is TGTGCCAGCAAACGAAGGAGGACGGGAGGGAGAGAGTTCTTC.